The clone carrying this TCR beta chain was counted ten times or more. As yet, its antigen is unknown. The sample belongs to a study of T cells in Graves' hyperthyroidism and ophthalmopathy. The study's findings and limits: The model forecast ophthalmopathy, anticipating it by a median around 6.5 months before onset.

The germline V gene encodes CDR1 DFQATT and CDR2 SNEGSKA (reference sequence). The CDR3 consists of 13 residues. The J segment lost 8 bases and the V segment lost 1 base, leaving 4 bases of the junction unmatched. RNA transcripts provided the source from which TCR beta CDR3 regions were amplified. The study used the HTBI primer set for a first-round RT-PCR of the TCR CDR3. In TCRdb, the multiplex PCR reads were re-called with MiXCR into one record per CDR3 protein. The profile covers hundreds of thousands of distinct CDR3 sequences, with over 11% appearing a single time and under 7% taken by the ten largest.

This sequence joins TRBV20-1 and TRBJ1-2, with TRBD1 matching 10 bases. The sample comprised blood. The receptor comes from a woman aged 25 to 39 with Graves' hyperthyroidism that later progressed to Graves' ophthalmopathy. In DNA, the CDR3 is TGCAGTGCTAGAGTAGGGACAGGGGTCGGCTACACCTTC. This sequence encodes CSARVGTGVGYTF.